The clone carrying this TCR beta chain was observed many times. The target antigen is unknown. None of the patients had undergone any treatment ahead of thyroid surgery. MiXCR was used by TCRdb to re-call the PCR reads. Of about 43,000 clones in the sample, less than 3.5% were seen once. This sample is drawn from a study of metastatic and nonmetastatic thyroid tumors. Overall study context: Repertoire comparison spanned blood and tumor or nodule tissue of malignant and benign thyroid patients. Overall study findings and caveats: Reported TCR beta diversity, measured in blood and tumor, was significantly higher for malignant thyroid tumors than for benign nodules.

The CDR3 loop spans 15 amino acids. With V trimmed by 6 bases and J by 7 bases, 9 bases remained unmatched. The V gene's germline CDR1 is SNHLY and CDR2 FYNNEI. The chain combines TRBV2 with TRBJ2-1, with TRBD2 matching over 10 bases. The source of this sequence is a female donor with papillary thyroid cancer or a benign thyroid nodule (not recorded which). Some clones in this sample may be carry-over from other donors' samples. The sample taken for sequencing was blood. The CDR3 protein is CASRGAGGPTNEQFF. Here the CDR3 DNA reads TGTGCCAGCAGAGGAGCGGGAGGGCCGACGAATGAGCAGTTCTTC. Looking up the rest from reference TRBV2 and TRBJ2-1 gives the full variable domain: EPEVTQTPSHQVTQMGQEVILRCVPISNHLYFYWYRQILGQKVEFLVSFYNNEISEKSEIFDDQFSVERPDGSNFTLKIRSTKLEDSAMYFCASRGAGGPTNEQFFGPGTRLTVL.